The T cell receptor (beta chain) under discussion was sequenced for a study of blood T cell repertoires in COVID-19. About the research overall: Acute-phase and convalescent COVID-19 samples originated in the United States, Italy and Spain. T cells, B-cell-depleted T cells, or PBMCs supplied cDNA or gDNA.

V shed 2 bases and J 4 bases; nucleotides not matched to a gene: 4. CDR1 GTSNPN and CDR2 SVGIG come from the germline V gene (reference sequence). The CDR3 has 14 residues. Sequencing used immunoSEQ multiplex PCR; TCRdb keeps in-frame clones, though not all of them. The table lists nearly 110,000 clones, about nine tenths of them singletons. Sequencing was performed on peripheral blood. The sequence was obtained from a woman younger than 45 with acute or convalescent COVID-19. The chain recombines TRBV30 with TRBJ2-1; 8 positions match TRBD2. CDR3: CAWSRGGLYNEQFF. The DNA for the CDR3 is TGTGCCTGGAGTCGGGGGGGATTATACAATGAGCAGTTCTTC.